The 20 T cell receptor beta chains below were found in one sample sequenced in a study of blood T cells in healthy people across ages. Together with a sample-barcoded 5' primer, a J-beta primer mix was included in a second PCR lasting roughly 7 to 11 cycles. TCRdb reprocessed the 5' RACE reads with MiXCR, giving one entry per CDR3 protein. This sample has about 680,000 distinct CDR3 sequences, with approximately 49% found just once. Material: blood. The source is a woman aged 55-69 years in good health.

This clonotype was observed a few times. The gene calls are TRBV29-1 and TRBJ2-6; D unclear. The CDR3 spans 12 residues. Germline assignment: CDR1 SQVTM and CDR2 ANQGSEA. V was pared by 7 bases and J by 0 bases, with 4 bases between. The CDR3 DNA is TGCAGCGCCAACTCTGGGGCCAACGTCCTGACTTTC. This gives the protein CSANSGANVLTF.

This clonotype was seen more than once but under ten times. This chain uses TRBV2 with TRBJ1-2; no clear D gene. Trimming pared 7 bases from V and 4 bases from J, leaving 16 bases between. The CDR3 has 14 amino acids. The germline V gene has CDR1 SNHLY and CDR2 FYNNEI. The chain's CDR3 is CASTEAPQLYGYTF. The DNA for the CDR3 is TGTGCCAGCACCGAGGCCCCGCAACTCTATGGCTACACCTTC. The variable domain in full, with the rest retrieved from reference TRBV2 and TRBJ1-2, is EPEVTQTPSHQVTQMGQEVILRCVPISNHLYFYWYRQILGQKVEFLVSFYNNEISEKSEIFDDQFSVERPDGSNFTLKIRSTKLEDSAMYFCASTEAPQLYGYTFGSGTRLTVV.

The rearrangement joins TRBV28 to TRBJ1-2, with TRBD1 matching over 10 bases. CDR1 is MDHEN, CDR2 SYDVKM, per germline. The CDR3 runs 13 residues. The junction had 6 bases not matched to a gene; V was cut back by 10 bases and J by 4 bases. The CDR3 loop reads CAIETGGAYGYTF. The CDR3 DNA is TGTGCCATAGAGACAGGGGGCGCCTATGGCTACACCTTC.

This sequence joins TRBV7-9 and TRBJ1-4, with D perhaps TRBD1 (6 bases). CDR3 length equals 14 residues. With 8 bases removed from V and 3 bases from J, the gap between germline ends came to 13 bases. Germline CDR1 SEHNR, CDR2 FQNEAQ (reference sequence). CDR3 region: CASGRGGANEKLFF. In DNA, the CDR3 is TGTGCCAGCGGGCGAGGGGGTGCTAATGAAAAACTGTTTTTT.

CDR3 sequence reads: CSASPARTIYNEQFF. For the CDR3, the DNA is TGCAGTGCTAGTCCCGCGAGAACCATCTACAATGAGCAGTTCTTC. The chain carries TRBV20-1 and TRBJ2-1; D is undetermined. The CDR3 sequence is 15 residues long. The germline gives CDR1 DFQATT, CDR2 SNEGSKA (reference sequence). V dropped 3 bases and J dropped 3 bases, with 15 bases sitting between them.

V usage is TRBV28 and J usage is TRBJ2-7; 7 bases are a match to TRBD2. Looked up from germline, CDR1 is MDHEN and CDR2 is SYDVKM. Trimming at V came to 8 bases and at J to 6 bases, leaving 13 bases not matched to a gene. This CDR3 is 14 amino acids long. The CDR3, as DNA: TGTGCCAGCTCCCCCTCCGGGGAGGGTGCCGAGCAGTACTTC. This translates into CASSPSGEGAEQYF.

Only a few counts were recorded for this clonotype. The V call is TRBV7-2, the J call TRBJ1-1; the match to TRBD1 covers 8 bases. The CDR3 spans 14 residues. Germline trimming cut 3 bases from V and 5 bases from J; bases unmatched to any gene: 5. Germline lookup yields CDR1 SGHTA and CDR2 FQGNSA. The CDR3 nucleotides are TGTGCCAGCAGCTTCGGACAGGGAGGAACTGAAGCTTTCTTT. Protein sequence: CASSFGQGGTEAFF.

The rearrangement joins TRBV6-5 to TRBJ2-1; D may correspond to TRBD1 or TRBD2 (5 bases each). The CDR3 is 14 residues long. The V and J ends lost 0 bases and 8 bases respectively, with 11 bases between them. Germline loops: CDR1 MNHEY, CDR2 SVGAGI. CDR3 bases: TGTGCCAGCAGTTACTCTGGGACCTCTCATGAGCAGTTCTTC. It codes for CASSYSGTSHEQFF.

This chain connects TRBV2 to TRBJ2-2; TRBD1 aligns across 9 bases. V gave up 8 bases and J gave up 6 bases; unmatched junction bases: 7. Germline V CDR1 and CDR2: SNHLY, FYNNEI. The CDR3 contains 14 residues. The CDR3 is CASRGQGMSGELFF. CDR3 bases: TGTGCCAGCCGAGGACAGGGGATGTCCGGGGAGCTGTTTTTT.

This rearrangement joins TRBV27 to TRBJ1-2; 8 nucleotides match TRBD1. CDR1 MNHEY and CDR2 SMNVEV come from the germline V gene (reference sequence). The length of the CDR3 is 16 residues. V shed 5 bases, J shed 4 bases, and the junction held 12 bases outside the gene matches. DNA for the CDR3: TGTGCCAGCAGTATGGACAGGGTGTCCCGCCCCTATGGCTACACCTTC. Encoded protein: CASSMDRVSRPYGYTF.

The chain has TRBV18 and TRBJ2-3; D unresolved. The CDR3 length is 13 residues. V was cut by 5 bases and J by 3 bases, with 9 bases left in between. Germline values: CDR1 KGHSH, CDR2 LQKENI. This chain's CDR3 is CASSTSLTDTQYF. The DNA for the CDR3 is TGTGCCAGCTCAACCTCACTTACAGATACGCAGTATTTT.

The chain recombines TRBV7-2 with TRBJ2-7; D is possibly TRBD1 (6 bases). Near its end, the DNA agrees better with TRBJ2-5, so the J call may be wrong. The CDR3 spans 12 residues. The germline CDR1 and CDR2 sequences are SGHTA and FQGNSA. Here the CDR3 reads CASTFDRETQYF. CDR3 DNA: TGTGCCAGCACCTTCGACAGGGAGACCCAGTACTTC.

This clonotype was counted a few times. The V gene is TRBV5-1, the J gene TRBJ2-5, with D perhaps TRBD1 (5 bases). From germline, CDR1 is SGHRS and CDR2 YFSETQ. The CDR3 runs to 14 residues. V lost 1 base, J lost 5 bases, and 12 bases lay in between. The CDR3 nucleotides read TGCGCCAGCAGCTTGCAGGGATCTTACGAGACCCAGTACTTC. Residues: CASSLQGSYETQYF. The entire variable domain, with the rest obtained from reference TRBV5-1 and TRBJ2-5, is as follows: KAGVTQTPRYLIKTRGQQVTLSCSPISGHRSVSWYQQTPGQGLQFLFEYFSETQRNKGNFPGRFSGRQFSNSRSEMNVSTLELGDSALYLCASSLQGSYETQYFGPGTRLLVL.

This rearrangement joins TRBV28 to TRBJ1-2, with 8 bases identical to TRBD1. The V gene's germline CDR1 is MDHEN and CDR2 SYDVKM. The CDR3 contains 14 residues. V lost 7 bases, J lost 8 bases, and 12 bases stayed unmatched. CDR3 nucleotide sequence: TGTGCCAGCACTACAGGGGGGCTACGTCCGGGCTACACCTTC. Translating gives CASTTGGLRPGYTF.

The CDR3 protein is CASVLLKKGHLLTYEQYF. CDR3 bases: TGCGCCAGTGTTCTCCTCAAGAAGGGACATCTATTAACCTACGAGCAGTACTTC. The J gene is TRBJ2-4, the V gene TRBV23-1; D is possibly TRBD1 (6 bases). The J call may not be correct, given that the DNA end is closer to TRBJ2-7. TRBV23-1 is treated as an ORF (open reading frame) with a function not yet certain. The CDR3 has 18 amino acids.

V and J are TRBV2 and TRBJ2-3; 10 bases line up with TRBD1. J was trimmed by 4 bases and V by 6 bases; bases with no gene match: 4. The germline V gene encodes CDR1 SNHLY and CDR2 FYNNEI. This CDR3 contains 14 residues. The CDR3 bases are TGTGCCAGCAGGACAGGGGGCGGACCAGATACGCAGTATTTT. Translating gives CASRTGGGPDTQYF.

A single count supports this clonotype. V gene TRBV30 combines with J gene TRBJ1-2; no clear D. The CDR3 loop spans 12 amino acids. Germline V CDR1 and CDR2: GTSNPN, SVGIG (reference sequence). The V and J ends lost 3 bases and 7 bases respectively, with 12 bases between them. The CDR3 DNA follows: TGTGCCTGGAGAAAGGGTCGCTGTGGCTACACCTTC. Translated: CAWRKGRCGYTF. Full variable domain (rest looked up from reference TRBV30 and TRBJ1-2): SQTIHQWPATLVQPVGSPLSLECTVEGTSNPNLYWYRQAAGRGLQLLFYSVGIGQISSEVPQNLSASRPQDRQFILSSKKLLLSDSGFYLCAWRKGRCGYTFGSGTRLTVV.

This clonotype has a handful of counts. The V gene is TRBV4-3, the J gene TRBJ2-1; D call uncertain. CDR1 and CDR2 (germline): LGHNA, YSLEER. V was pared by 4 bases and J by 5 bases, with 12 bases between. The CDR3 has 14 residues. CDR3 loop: CASSPRVLHNEQFF. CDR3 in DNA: TGCGCCAGCAGCCCTCGGGTGTTACACAATGAGCAGTTCTTC.

In nucleotides, the CDR3 is TGCGCCAGCAGCTTGGCCGGGACAGACCACACTGAAGCTTTCTTT. Residues: CASSLAGTDHTEAFF. The V gene is TRBV5-1, the J gene TRBJ1-1, with 7 bases lining up with TRBD1. J lost 3 bases, V lost 0 bases, and 5 bases had no gene match. Germline V CDR1 and CDR2: SGHRS, YFSETQ. The CDR3 length is 15 residues.

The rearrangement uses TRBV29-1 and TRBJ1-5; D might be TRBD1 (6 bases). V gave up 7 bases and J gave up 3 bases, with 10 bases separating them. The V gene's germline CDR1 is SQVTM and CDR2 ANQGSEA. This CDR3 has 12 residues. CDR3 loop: CSAGHPNQPQHF. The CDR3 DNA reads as TGCAGCGCGGGACACCCCAATCAGCCCCAGCATTTT.